Here is one T cell receptor (beta chain) with its context. This entry is derived from a study of graft-versus-host responses after intestinal transplantation. The protocol was immunoSEQ multiplex PCR, while the TCRdb copy is restricted to in-frame clones and leaves out a portion. The table lists approximately 11,000 clones, roughly 30% of them singletons. The sample here was alloreactive CD4+ T cells from a mixed lymphocyte reaction culture, taken before transplantation. Stated subset: CFSE-low proliferating T cells sorted from roughly six-day pre-transplant mixed lymphocyte reaction (GvH or HvG direction). The TCR comes from a human patient who was an organ donor for intestinal transplantation.

This chain's CDR3 is CASSHRRGLKGDTQYF. In DNA form, the CDR3 reads TGTGCCAGCAGCCATCGACGGGGACTAAAAGGAGATACGCAGTATTTT. The chain uses TRBV7-9 and TRBJ2-3; 7 nucleotides agree with TRBD2. The CDR3 extends over 16 amino acids. Trimming removed 5 bases from V and 5 bases from J; junction bases left unmatched: 13. The V gene's germline CDR1 is SEHNR and CDR2 FQNEAQ (reference sequence). The full variable domain, its missing parts supplied by reference TRBV7-9 and TRBJ2-3, is DTGVSQNPRHKITKRGQNVTFRCDPISEHNRLYWYRQTLGQGPEFLTYFQNEAQLEKSRLLSDRFSAERPKGSFSTLEIQRTEQGDSAMYLCASSHRRGLKGDTQYFGPGTRLTVL.